These 27 T cell receptor beta chains originate from one sample sequenced in a study of blood T cells in healthy people across ages. PCR was performed a second time for about 6 to 12 cycles using a sample-barcoded 5' primer and a J-beta primer mix. In TCRdb, the 5' RACE reads were re-called with MiXCR into one record per CDR3 protein. The sample shows 850,000 to 1,000,000 distinct CDR3 sequences, around 48% of them seen only once. The sequenced material came from blood. The receptors were gathered from a young man in good health.

The J gene is TRBJ2-4, the V gene TRBV4-2, with TRBD2 identical over 16 bases. This CDR3 contains 20 residues. V gave up 0 bases and J gave up 0 bases; unmatched junction bases: 5. Germline loops: CDR1 LGHNA, CDR2 YNFKEQ. Here the CDR3 DNA reads TGTGCCAGCAGCCAAGACCCGGGACTAGCGGGGGGGATAGCCAAAAACATTCAGTACTTC. Amino acid sequence: CASSQDPGLAGGIAKNIQYF.

The chain has TRBV27 and TRBJ2-1, with 11 bases fitting TRBD2. Germline trimming cut 5 bases from V and 7 bases from J; bases unmatched to any gene: 7. This CDR3 has 15 residues. The germline V gene encodes CDR1 MNHEY and CDR2 SMNVEV (reference sequence). The CDR3 spells CASSIAGGPRNEQFF. The DNA of the CDR3 is TGTGCCAGCAGTATAGCGGGGGGGCCTCGGAATGAGCAGTTCTTC.

Concerning this clonotype itself: One junction end disagrees with the germline gene, perhaps due to a read error. This chain connects TRBV20-1 to TRBJ2-1, with TRBD2 identical over 8 bases. Germline lookup yields CDR1 DFQATT and CDR2 SNEGSKA (reference sequence). The CDR3 is 16 amino acids. The CDR3 sequence is CSAREGGGPTYNEHFF. CDR3 in DNA: TGCAGTGCTAGAGAGGGCGGGGGGCCTACCTACAATGAGCATTTCTTC.

This clonotype was seen more than once but under ten times. The chain joins TRBV7-9 to TRBJ2-5; D is unresolved. The J call could be wrong; TRBJ2-7 is a better fit for the DNA end. This CDR3 is built from 14 residues. Germline V CDR1 and CDR2: SEHNR, FQNEAQ (reference sequence). Written as DNA, the CDR3 is TGTGCCAGCAGCCTGTCAAATGCTTGGTACGAGCAGTACTTC. This sequence encodes CASSLSNAWYEQYF.

This clonotype has more than one count but fewer than ten. The J gene is TRBJ1-5, the V gene TRBV29-1; D is uncertain. Germline V gene sequence: CDR1 SQVTM, CDR2 ANQGSEA. V lost 1 base, J lost 6 bases, and 7 bases lay in between. The CDR3 is 12 residues long. In DNA, the CDR3 is TGCAGCGTTGAAGTTGTTGGTCAGCCCCAGCATTTT. It specifies CSVEVVGQPQHF.

V gene TRBV6-1 combines with J gene TRBJ2-3; D gene unclear. Trimming left V 5 bases short and J 2 bases short, with 20 bases between. The germline CDR1 and CDR2 sequences are MNHNS and SASEGT. This CDR3 comprises 17 residues. The CDR3 spells CASSPNPTTSPTDTQYF. The CDR3 DNA follows: TGTGCCAGCAGTCCGAATCCGACGACTTCGCCCACAGATACGCAGTATTTT.

The sample holds a few counts of this clonotype. The chain recombines TRBV6-6 with TRBJ2-1; 8 positions agree with TRBD2. The length of the CDR3 is 13 residues. Trimming took 4 bases from V and 8 from J; bases not matched to a gene: 4. Germline CDR1 reads MNHNY; CDR2 reads SVGAGI (reference sequence). This chain's CDR3 is CASSLGLVYEQFF. As DNA, the CDR3 is TGTGCCAGCAGTTTGGGACTAGTTTATGAGCAGTTCTTC.

CDR3 coding DNA: TGTGCCATCAGTGATAGGCCGGGCACTGAAGCTTTCTTT. Protein: CAISDRPGTEAFF. The V and J genes are TRBV10-3 and TRBJ1-1; no clear D gene. The V end lost 3 bases, the J end lost 4 bases, and 9 bases lay between the germline ends. Germline CDR1 reads ENHRY; CDR2 reads SYGVKD. The CDR3 is made up of 13 amino acids.

The V call is TRBV7-3, the J call TRBJ1-1; D gene uncertain. The CDR3 is made up of 12 amino acids. Trimming took off 6 bases at V and 8 bases at J, with 13 bases between the two ends. Per germline, CDR1 SGHTA and CDR2 FQGTGA. The CDR3 region is CASSRRSGEAFF. The CDR3 coding sequence is TGTGCCAGCAGTCGACGTTCGGGCGAAGCTTTCTTT. Based on the CDR3 plus reference TRBV7-3 and TRBJ1-1, the full variable domain is GAGVSQTPSNKVTEKGKYVELRCDPISGHTALYWYRQSLGQGPEFLIYFQGTGAADDSGLPNDRFFAVRPEGSVSTLKIQRTERGDSAVYLCASSRRSGEAFFGQGTRLTVV.

This clonotype has only a few counts. The chain has TRBV6-1 and TRBJ2-5, with D possibly matching TRBD1 (5 bases). This CDR3 is 15 amino acids long. The V and J ends lost 1 base and 1 base respectively, with 10 bases between them. In germline, CDR1 is MNHNS, CDR2 SASEGT. CDR3 residues: CASSEELRVQETQYF. The CDR3 DNA is TGTGCCAGCAGTGAAGAGCTCAGGGTCCAAGAGACCCAGTACTTC.

The CDR3 DNA reads as TGTGCCAGCAGCTTAACGTACGGGGGGGCCCTAAGGGGCACAGATACGCAGTATTTT. Its protein product is CASSLTYGGALRGTDTQYF. V is TRBV7-2 and J is TRBJ2-3; 8 bases map to TRBD2. Germline assignment: CDR1 SGHTA and CDR2 FQGNSA. The CDR3 extends over 19 amino acids. Trimming removed 2 bases from V and 1 base from J; junction bases left unmatched: 14.

The chain combines TRBV4-3 with TRBJ2-5; 12 bases fit TRBD2. With V trimmed by 5 bases and J by 3 bases, 4 bases remained unmatched. The germline CDR1 and CDR2 sequences are LGHNA and YSLEER. This CDR3 contains 15 residues. The CDR3: CASSTRLAGEETQYF. CDR3 coding DNA: TGCGCCAGCAGCACCCGACTAGCGGGGGAAGAGACCCAGTACTTC.

This chain uses TRBV4-1 with TRBJ2-4; D is possibly TRBD2 (5 bases). Germline V gene data show CDR1 as MGHRA and CDR2 as YSYEKL. CDR3 length: 16 amino acids. V lost 0 bases to trimming and J lost 2 bases, with 11 bases between them. The CDR3 nucleotides read TGCGCCAGCAGCCAAGATCATGGGGAGCCCAAAAACATTCAGTACTTC. It specifies CASSQDHGEPKNIQYF.

The CDR3: CSARDPDRGGGEKLFF. The CDR3 nucleotides are TGCAGTGCTAGAGATCCGGACAGGGGGGGCGGAGAAAAACTGTTTTTT. The V and J genes are TRBV20-1 and TRBJ1-4, with TRBD1 identical over 10 bases. CDR3 length equals 16 residues. Germline V lookup: CDR1 DFQATT, CDR2 SNEGSKA (reference sequence). After removal of 0 bases from V and 8 bases from J, the junction contained 9 bases not matched to a gene.

This rearrangement joins TRBV14 to TRBJ1-2; 11 bases agree with TRBD1. The germline V gene encodes CDR1 SGHDN and CDR2 FVKESK. Germline trimming cut 4 bases from V and 1 base from J; bases unmatched to any gene: 11. The CDR3 covers 18 residues. The CDR3 region is CASSPDRDRGWSNYGYTF. The DNA for the CDR3 is TGTGCCAGCAGCCCCGACCGGGACAGGGGGTGGAGTAACTATGGCTACACCTTC.

This clonotype was found a few times. The chain employs TRBV4-3 and TRBJ2-7; 8 bases are a match to TRBD2. V was clipped by 1 base and J by 0 bases; unmatched bases: 5. The CDR3 extends over 16 amino acids. Germline V lookup: CDR1 LGHNA, CDR2 YSLEER. The CDR3 reads CASSQGISGVSYEQYF. Here the CDR3 DNA reads TGCGCCAGCAGCCAAGGTATTAGCGGGGTCTCCTACGAGCAGTACTTC.

The chain has TRBV20-1 and TRBJ1-1; D uncertain. The CDR3 sequence is 18 residues long. The ends were cut back, 6 bases at V and 3 bases at J, with 29 bases in the middle. Germline V gene data show CDR1 as DFQATT and CDR2 as SNEGSKA (reference sequence). This CDR3 reads CSARPHSDHVGLDTEAFF. As DNA, the CDR3 is TGCAGTGCGCGACCCCACAGCGACCACGTTGGTTTGGACACTGAAGCTTTCTTT.

The chain combines TRBV11-2 with TRBJ2-7; no clear D gene. V was clipped by 5 bases and J by 3 bases, with 11 bases between them. CDR1 is SGHAT and CDR2 is FQNNGV in the germline V gene. The CDR3 loop spans 13 amino acids. In nucleotides, the CDR3 is TGTGCCAGCAGCCCACCGATTGGCTACGAGCAGTACTTC. Translated: CASSPPIGYEQYF.

This clonotype came up a few times. V usage is TRBV6-5 and J usage is TRBJ2-1, with D possibly being TRBD1 (6 bases). Germline V gene sequence: CDR1 MNHEY, CDR2 SVGAGI. CDR3 length: 14 residues. V dropped 10 bases and J dropped 2 bases, with 15 bases sitting between them. DNA for the CDR3: TGTGCCACCTCCCGCCAGGGGCCCTACAATGAGCAGTTCTTC. Its protein is CATSRQGPYNEQFF.

The J gene is TRBJ2-3, the V gene TRBV9; D gene ambiguous. CDR3 length: 12 amino acids. Trimming took 7 bases from V and 3 from J, leaving 9 bases between them. Per germline, CDR1 SGDLS and CDR2 YYNGEE. The CDR3 DNA follows: TGTGCCAGCGGGCCACGGACAGATACGCAGTATTTT. Its protein product is CASGPRTDTQYF.

This clonotype showed up just a few times. The chain joins TRBV14 to TRBJ2-1, with 8 bases fitting TRBD2. The V gene end was trimmed by 6 bases and the J gene end by 6 bases; junction bases not matched to a gene: 7. The germline V gene has CDR1 SGHDN and CDR2 FVKESK. The CDR3 sequence is 14 residues long. In DNA, the CDR3 is TGTGCCAGCAGTCTGGCGGGGGGTACCAATGAGCAGTTCTTC. It yields the protein CASSLAGGTNEQFF.

CDR3 residues: CSARWDRNIQYF. For the CDR3, the DNA is TGCAGTGCTAGGTGGGACAGAAACATTCAGTACTTC. The chain recombines TRBV20-1 with TRBJ2-4; 7 bases map to TRBD1. The ends lost 3 bases at V and 6 bases at J; junction bases unmatched: 2. Germline V CDR1 and CDR2: DFQATT, SNEGSKA (reference sequence). CDR3 length: 12 amino acids.

This clonotype was observed a few times. V usage is TRBV18 and J usage is TRBJ1-2; TRBD1 might be the D (5 bases). The V end lost 0 bases, the J end lost 4 bases, and 15 bases lay between the germline ends. Germline V gives CDR1 KGHSH, CDR2 LQKENI. The CDR3 totals 16 residues. The CDR3 DNA follows: TGTGCCAGCTCACCACCCGGACGAGGGGAAGGCTATGGCTACACCTTC. It encodes CASSPPGRGEGYGYTF.

J is TRBJ2-5 and V is TRBV4-1; TRBD2 matches 7 bases. V dropped 4 bases and J dropped 11; count of bases not matched to a gene: 16. CDR1 is MGHRA and CDR2 is YSYEKL in the germline V gene. There are 15 residues in the CDR3. The CDR3: CASSPSVTHAGEQYF. CDR3 bases: TGCGCCAGCAGCCCTTCAGTCACTCATGCGGGGGAGCAGTACTTC.

The CDR3 DNA follows: TGTGCCAGCAGCTTAGTTACAGGGGGTCTATCTAATTCACCCCTCCACTTT. It yields the protein CASSLVTGGLSNSPLHF. The chain is built from TRBV7-2 and TRBJ1-6, with 8 bases that match TRBD1. V lost 1 base and J lost 6; bases outside the gene matches: 8. Germline values: CDR1 SGHTA, CDR2 FQGNSA. This CDR3 contains 17 residues.

This clonotype has only a few counts. The V call is TRBV20-1, the J call TRBJ2-7; 8 positions agree with TRBD1. The CDR3 length is 14 residues. V was pared by 2 bases and J by 3 bases, with 6 bases of the junction left unmatched. The germline V gene encodes CDR1 DFQATT and CDR2 SNEGSKA (reference sequence). The CDR3 nucleotides are TGCAGTGCTAGATCCGGGACAGGCGTCTACGAGCAGTACTTC. Translating gives CSARSGTGVYEQYF.

The genes are TRBV28 and TRBJ2-3, with a weak D call TRBD2 (6 bases). Looked up from germline, CDR1 is MDHEN and CDR2 is SYDVKM. Trimming left V 8 bases short and J 3 bases short, with 9 bases between. The CDR3 is made up of 12 amino acids. The CDR3, as DNA: TGTGCCAGCCACGCGGGGACAGATACGCAGTATTTT. Translation: CASHAGTDTQYF.